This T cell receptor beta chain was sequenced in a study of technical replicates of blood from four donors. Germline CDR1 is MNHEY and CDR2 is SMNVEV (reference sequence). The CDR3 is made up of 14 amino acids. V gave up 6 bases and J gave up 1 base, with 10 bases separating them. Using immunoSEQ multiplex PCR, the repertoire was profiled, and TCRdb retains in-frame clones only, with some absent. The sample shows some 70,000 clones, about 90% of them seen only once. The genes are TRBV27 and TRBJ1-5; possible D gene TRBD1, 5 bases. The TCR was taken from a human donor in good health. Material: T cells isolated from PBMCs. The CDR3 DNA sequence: TGTGCCAGCAGCCCAGGGATGAGCAATCAGCCCCAGCATTTT. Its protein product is CASSPGMSNQPQHF.